This T cell receptor beta chain was documented in a study of blood T cell repertoires in COVID-19. Clones were sequenced by immunoSEQ multiplex PCR, and TCRdb holds only the in-frame ones, with some missing. Here the sample spans some 94,000 clones, around 67% being singletons. Germline V gene sequence: CDR1 SGHTA, CDR2 FQGNSA. The CDR3 is 15 amino acids. Trimming cost V 0 bases and J 2 bases; bases outside gene matches: 3. The material sequenced was peripheral blood. The sequence was obtained from a woman aged 55-75 years in a cohort sampled during active or convalescent COVID-19. The chain uses TRBV7-2 and TRBJ1-1; TRBD1 matches 7 bases. CDR3 protein: CASSLATGLNTEAFF. CDR3 DNA: TGTGCCAGCAGCTTAGCGACAGGGCTAAACACTGAAGCTTTCTTT.